Here is one T cell receptor (beta chain) with its context. Other DNA variants within this sample encode the same CDR3. The sample belongs to a study of control samples from healthy donors and cancer patients. CDR3 length: 19 amino acids. After removal of 5 bases from V and 7 bases from J, the junction contained 16 bases not matched to a gene. The germline gives CDR1 SGHNT, CDR2 YENEEA. Repertoires were generated with immunoSEQ multiplex PCR, while TCRdb's copy carries only in-frame clones and drops some. Of around 28,000 clones in the sample, about nine tenths were seen once. The gene calls are TRBV11-3 and TRBJ2-1; 14 bases align to TRBD2. The source material was PBMCs. The origin of this receptor is a middle-aged man with lung cancer. The CDR3 is CASSPGGTSGGIGGNEQFF. The CDR3 DNA is TGTGCCAGCAGCCCAGGGGGGACTAGCGGGGGTATAGGTGGGAATGAGCAGTTCTTC.